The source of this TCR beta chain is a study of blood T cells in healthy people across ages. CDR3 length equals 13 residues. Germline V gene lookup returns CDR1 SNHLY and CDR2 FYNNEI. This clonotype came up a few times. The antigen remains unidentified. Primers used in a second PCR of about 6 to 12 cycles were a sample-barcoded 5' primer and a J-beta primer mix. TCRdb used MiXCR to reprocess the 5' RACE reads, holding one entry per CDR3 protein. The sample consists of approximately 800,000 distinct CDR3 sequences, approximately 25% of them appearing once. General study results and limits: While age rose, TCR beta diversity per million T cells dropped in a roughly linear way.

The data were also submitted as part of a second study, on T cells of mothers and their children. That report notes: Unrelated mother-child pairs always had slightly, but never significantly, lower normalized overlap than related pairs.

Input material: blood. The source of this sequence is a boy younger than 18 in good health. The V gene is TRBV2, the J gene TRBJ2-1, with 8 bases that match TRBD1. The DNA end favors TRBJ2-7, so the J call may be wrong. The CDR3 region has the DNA TGTGCCAGCACTAGGGACAGGATCTACGAGCAGTACTTC. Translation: CASTRDRIYEQYF.